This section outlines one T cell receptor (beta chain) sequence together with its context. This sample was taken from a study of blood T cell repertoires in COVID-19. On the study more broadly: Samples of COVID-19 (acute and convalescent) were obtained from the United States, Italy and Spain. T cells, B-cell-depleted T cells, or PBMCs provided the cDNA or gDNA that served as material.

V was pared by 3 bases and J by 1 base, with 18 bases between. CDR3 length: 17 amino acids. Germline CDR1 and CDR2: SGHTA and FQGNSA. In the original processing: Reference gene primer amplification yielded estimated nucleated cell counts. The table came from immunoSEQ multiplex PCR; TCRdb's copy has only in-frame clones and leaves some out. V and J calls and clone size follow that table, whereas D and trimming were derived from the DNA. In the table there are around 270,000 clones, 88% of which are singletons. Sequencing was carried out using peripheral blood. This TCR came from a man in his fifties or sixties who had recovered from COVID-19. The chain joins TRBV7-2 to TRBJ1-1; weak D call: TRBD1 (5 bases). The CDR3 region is CASSFPLLGVSNTEAFF. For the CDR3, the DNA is TGTGCCAGCAGCTTTCCTCTCTTAGGGGTGTCGAACACTGAAGCTTTCTTT.